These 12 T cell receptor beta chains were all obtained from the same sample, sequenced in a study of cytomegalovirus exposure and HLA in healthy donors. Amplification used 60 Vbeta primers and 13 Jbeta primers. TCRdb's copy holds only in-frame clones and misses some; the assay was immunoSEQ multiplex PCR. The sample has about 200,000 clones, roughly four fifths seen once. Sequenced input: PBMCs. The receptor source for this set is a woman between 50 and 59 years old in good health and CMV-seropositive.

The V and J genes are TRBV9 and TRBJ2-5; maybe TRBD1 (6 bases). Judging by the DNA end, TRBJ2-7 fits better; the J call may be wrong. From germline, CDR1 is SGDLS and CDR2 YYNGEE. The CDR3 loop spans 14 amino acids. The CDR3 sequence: CASSATSGAYEQYF. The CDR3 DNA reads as TGTGCCAGCAGCGCCACTTCAGGGGCCTACGAGCAGTACTTC.

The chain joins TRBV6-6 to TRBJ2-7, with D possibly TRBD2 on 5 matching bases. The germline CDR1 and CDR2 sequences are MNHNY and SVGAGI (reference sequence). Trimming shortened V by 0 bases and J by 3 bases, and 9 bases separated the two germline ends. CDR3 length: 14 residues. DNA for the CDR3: TGTGCCAGCAGTTACTCGAGTCGGGGCTACGAGCAGTACTTC. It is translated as CASSYSSRGYEQYF.

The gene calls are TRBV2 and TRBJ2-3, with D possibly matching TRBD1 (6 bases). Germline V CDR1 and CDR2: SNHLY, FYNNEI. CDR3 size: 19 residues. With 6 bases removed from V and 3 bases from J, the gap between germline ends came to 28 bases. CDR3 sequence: CASSEAHQQGKRGTDTQYF. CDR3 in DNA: TGTGCCAGCAGCGAGGCCCACCAACAGGGTAAGAGGGGGACAGATACGCAGTATTTT.

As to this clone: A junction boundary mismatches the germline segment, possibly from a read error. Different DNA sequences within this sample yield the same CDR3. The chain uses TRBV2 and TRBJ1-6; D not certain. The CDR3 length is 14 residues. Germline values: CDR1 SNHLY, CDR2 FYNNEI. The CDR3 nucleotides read TGTGCCAGCAGTGAAGGGCAGTATAACTCACCCCTCCACTTT. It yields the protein CASSEGQYNSPLHF.

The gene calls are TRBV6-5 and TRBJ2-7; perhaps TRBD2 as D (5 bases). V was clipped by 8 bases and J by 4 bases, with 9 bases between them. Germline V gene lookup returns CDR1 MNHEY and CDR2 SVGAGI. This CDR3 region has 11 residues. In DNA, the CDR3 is TGTGCCAGCGTCCGAGGGTACGAGCAGTACTTC. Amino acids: CASVRGYEQYF.

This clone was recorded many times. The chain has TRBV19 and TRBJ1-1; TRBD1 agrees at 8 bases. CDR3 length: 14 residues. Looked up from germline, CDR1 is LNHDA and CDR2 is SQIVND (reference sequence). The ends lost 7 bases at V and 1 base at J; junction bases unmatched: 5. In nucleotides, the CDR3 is TGTGCCAGTATGAGGACAGGGACGAACACTGAAGCTTTCTTT. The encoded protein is CASMRTGTNTEAFF.

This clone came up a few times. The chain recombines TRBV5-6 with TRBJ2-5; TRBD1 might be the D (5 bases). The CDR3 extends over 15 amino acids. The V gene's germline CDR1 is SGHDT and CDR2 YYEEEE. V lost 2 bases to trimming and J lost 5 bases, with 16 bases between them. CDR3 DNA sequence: TGTGCCAGCAGCTTTCGCAGGGAATTCCCGGAGACCCAGTACTTC. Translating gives CASSFRREFPETQYF.

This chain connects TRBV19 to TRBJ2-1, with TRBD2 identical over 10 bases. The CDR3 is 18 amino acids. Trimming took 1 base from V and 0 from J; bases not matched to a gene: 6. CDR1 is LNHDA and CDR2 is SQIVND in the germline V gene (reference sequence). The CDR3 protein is CASSIVSASGSSYNEQFF. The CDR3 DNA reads TGTGCCAGTAGTATAGTGTCGGCTAGCGGGAGCTCCTACAATGAGCAGTTCTTC.

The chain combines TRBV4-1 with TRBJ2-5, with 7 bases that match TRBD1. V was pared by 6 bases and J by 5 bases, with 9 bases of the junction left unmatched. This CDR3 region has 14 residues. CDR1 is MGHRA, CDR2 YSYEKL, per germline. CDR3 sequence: CASSRRDSSETQYF. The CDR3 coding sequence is TGCGCCAGCAGTCGAAGGGACAGTTCGGAGACCCAGTACTTC.

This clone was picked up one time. CDR3 in amino acids: CASSVGGSDSYEQYF. Written as DNA, the CDR3 is TGTGCCAGCAGCGTAGGGGGTAGCGATTCCTACGAGCAGTACTTC. The chain links TRBV9 to TRBJ2-7, with D possibly TRBD2 on 5 matching bases. Germline CDR1 SGDLS, CDR2 YYNGEE. Trimming stripped 0 bases from V and 1 base from J, with 11 bases between. The CDR3 sequence is 15 residues long.

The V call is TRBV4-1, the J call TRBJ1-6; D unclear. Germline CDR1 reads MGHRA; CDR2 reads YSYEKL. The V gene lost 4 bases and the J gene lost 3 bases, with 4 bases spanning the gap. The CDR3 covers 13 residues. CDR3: CASSPNYNSPLHF. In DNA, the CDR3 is TGCGCCAGCAGCCCCAACTATAATTCACCCCTCCACTTT.

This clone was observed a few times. Here the CDR3 reads CAIRGGKGEAFF. The CDR3 nucleotides read TGTGCCATCAGAGGGGGAAAGGGTGAAGCTTTCTTT. V and J are TRBV10-3 and TRBJ1-1, with D possibly matching TRBD1 (6 bases). The CDR3 length is 12 residues. The germline V gene encodes CDR1 ENHRY and CDR2 SYGVKD. Trimming cost V 6 bases and J 7 bases, with 12 bases left between them.